This T cell receptor (beta chain) emerged from a study of a mutant IDH1 vaccine in newly diagnosed glioma (dated by TCRdb to the early 2020s). Context from the whole study: Eight vaccinations were administered to patients in weeks 1, 3, 5, 7, 11, 15, 19 and 23, corresponding to visits V03 through V10. Vaccination started 4-6 weeks after radiotherapy alone, or was given together with temozolomide cycles in the groups whose treatment included chemotherapy. Of the 32 treated patients, roughly 60% were male and about 38% were female, and the mean age was roughly 40 years. Prior to enrollment, patients had been given standard therapy consisting of radiotherapy alone, temozolomide alone, or radiochemotherapy with temozolomide, with the combination given to most patients. Peripheral blood was collected at six visits: V03 (baseline), V05, V07, V10, V12 and V13. Longitudinal TCRB deep sequencing was performed for approximately 24 treated patients wherever samples were available for exploratory analyses. On the study overall, not on this receptor specifically: Immune responses induced by the vaccine were seen in roughly 92% of patients across multiple MHC alleles. No apparent relationship was observed between pseudoprogression and alterations in the top peripheral T cell clonotypes detected by TCRB sequencing. The authors stated that sample limitations prevented analyses of patient blood samples from being reproduced. Availability determined which PBMC samples were chosen for TCRB deep sequencing.

Concerning this clone itself: The clone's antigen remains unknown. One base away there is no much larger clone; base qualities are not given.

The germline V gene encodes CDR1 SGHNT and CDR2 YYREEE (reference sequence). There are 15 amino acids in the CDR3, from cysteine to phenylalanine inclusive. Only CDR3 DNA is held: 45 bases, read in frame from base 1. V is reduced by 6 bases and J by 2 bases, leaving a spacing of 18 bases between them. Per the publication, the time point label means: week 5, during vaccination. Each vaccine dose, consisting of 300 ug of a 20-mer mutant IDH1 peptide in Montanide, was administered subcutaneously with topical imiquimod. Newly diagnosed WHO grade 3 or 4 IDH1-mutant astrocytomas showing loss of nuclear ATRX were present in the donors. The samples were drawn from NOA16, a multicentre, single-arm, open-label phase I trial in Germany that tested a mutant IDH1 peptide vaccine in humans for the first time. The DNeasy Blood and Tissue Kit was used to extract genomic DNA from EDTA blood for TCRB sequencing. Library generation was performed with the immunoSEQ multiplex PCR assay. Rearranged TCR beta chain sequences were amplified using the hsTCRB Kit according to the manufacturer's protocol. An Illumina MiSeq was used to sequence the TCRB libraries. The original methods were these. The proprietary platform of the kit vendor was used for demultiplexing, trimming and gene mapping. In its TCRdb copy, this immuneACCESS table keeps in-frame sequences only and misses some clones. Where compared with another copy, unresolved V genes explain less than half of these, and the others have no known cause. V, J and clone size reflect that table, while D and trimming were determined from the DNA. The sample includes approximately 60,000 clones, with 82% observed a single time. The ten biggest clones cover roughly 3.2% of the sample.

The sample consisted of PBMCs, taken from a glioma patient whose treatment included an IDH1 peptide vaccine. The clonotype originates from a woman younger than 35 with glioma. Some clones in this sample may be carry-over from other donors' samples. The chain joins TRBV5-4 to TRBJ2-7, with no confident D gene call. CDR3 loop: CASNPADKGPYEQYF. The DNA sequence is TGTGCCAGCAACCCCGCCGACAAGGGCCCCTACGAGCAGTACTTC.